One TCR beta chain is described in this entry. What it recognizes is unknown. The record originates from a study of radiotherapy plus CTLA-4 blockade in lung cancer. Study results and caveats: In blood, after radiotherapy plus ipilimumab, tumor-derived TCR clones expanded.

TCRdb keeps only in-frame clones here, not all; method: immunoSEQ multiplex PCR. The data contain tens of thousands of clones, around 66% of them singletons. Focal radiation plus CTLA-4 blockade with ipilimumab was given to patients with chemo-refractory metastatic non-small-cell lung cancer. This CDR3 spans 13 amino acids. The V and J ends lost 6 bases and 3 bases respectively, with 10 bases between them. Germline-derived CDR1 and CDR2 are SGHNT and YYREEE (reference sequence). The input for sequencing was peripheral blood, taken from a patient treated with radiotherapy plus ipilimumab. This sequence originates from a human donor with non-small cell lung cancer who had stable disease on radiotherapy plus ipilimumab. The chain couples TRBV5-4 to TRBJ2-1; the D is unclear. CDR3 region: CASTLRGYNEQFF. The CDR3 nucleotides read TGTGCCAGCACCCTTCGTGGCTACAATGAGCAGTTCTTC.